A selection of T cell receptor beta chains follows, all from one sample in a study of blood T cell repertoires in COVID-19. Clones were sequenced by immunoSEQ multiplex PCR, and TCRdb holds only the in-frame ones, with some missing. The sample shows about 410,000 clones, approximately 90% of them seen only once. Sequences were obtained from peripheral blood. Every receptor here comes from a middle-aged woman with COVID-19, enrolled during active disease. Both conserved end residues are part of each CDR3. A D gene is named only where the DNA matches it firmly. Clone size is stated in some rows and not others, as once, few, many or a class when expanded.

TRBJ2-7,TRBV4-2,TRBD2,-,TGTGCCAGCAGCCAAGATGCTAGCGGGGTCCCCTACGAGCAGTACTTC,CASSQDASGVPYEQYF
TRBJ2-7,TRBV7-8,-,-,TGTGCCAGCAGCAAGCTGCTGGCGGTGACCTACGAGCAGTACTTC,CASSKLLAVTYEQYF
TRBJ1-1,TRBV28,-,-,TGTGCCAGCAGTTTATTGGGGGCTGTAGCTTTCTTT,CASSLLGAVAFF
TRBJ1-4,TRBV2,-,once,TGTGCCAGCCGTGGGGGGCTAACTAATGAAAAACTGTTTTTT,CASRGGLTNEKLFF
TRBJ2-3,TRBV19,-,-,TGTGCCAGTACCCCTCGGGGAGCAGATACGCAGTATTTT,CASTPRGADTQYF
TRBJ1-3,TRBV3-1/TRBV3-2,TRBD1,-,TGTGCCAGCCGAGGCGGCGACAGGGGCTCTGGAAACACCATATATTTT,CASRGGDRGSGNTIYF
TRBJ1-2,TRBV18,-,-,TGTGCCAGCTCACCACCTACACAGGAAGTTAACTATGGCTACACCTTC,CASSPPTQEVNYGYTF
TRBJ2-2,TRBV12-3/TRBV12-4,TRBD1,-,TGTGCCAGCAGTAATACAGGGGCCGGGGAGCTGTTTTTT,CASSNTGAGELFF
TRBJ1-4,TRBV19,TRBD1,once,TGTGCCAGTAGGCCCTTGACAGGGAGTAATGAAAAACTGTTTTTT,CASRPLTGSNEKLFF
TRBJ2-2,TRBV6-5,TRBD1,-,TGTGCCAGCAGTTTAGGACAGGGCGGCACCGGGGAGCTGTTTTTT,CASSLGQGGTGELFF
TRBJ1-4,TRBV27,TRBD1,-,TGTGCCAGCAGCTCGACAGGGTGGGGTGAAAAACTGTTTTTT,CASSSTGWGEKLFF
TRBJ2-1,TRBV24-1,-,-,TGTGCCACCAGTGACTCTAGCGAGGCCCACGTTGAGCAGTTCTTC,CATSDSSEAHVEQFF
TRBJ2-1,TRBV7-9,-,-,TGTGCCAGCAGCTTACCCCCGGGCAATGAGCAGTTCTTC,CASSLPPGNEQFF
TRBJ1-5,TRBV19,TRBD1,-,TGTGCCAGTAGCAGACAGGGATGGAATCAGCCCCAGCATTTT,CASSRQGWNQPQHF
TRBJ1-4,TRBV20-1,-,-,TGCAGTACTTTGCGGAATGAAAAACTGTTTTTT,CSTLRNEKLFF
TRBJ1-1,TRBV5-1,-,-,TGCGCCAGCAGCGGGGGGACGGTGAACACTGAAGCTTTCTTT,CASSGGTVNTEAFF
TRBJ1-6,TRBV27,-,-,TGTGCCAGCAGTCCGTTTGGCGGTTCACCCCTCCACTTT,CASSPFGGSPLHF
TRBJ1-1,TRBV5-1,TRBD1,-,TGCGCCAGCAGCCAGGGGGACAGGGCGGGAGCTTTCTTT,CASSQGDRAGAFF
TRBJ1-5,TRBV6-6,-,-,TGTGCCAGCAGTACGACTCCTATCAGCAATCAGCCCCAGCATTTT,CASSTTPISNQPQHF
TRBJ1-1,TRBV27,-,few,TGTGCCAGCAGTTTCATCTATCGGGGGGCCGAGAACACTGAAGCTTTCTTT,CASSFIYRGAENTEAFF
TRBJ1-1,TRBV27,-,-,TGTGCCAGCAGTTTAGCAGGGTTGGGATATACTGAAGCTTTCTTT,CASSLAGLGYTEAFF
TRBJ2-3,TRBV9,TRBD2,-,TGTGCCAGCAGCAATAGCGGGGGTTCCACAGATACGCAGTATTTT,CASSNSGGSTDTQYF
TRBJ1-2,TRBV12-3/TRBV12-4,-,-,TGTGCCAGCAGTTTAAAGGGAGGCGGCTACACCTTC,CASSLKGGGYTF
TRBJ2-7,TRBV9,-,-,TGTGCCAGCAGCGTAAATAGTCGACAGGACTACGAGCAGTACTTC,CASSVNSRQDYEQYF
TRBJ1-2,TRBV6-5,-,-,TGTGCCAGCAGCCTCGAGGCTAACTATGGCTACACCTTC,CASSLEANYGYTF
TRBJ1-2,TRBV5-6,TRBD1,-,TGTGCCAGCACCCAGGACAGGGTCCATGGCTACACCTTC,CASTQDRVHGYTF
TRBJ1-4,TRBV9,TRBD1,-,TGTGCCAGCAGCACAGGCGTCCCGGGACAGTCTGGAAAACTGTTTTTT,CASSTGVPGQSGKLFF
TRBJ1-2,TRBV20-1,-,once,TGCAGTGCTAGAAACTCCGCAGGCTACACCTTC,CSARNSAGYTF
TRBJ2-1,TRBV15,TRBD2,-,TGTGCCACCAGCAGAGATCCCAGCGGGAGCAATGAGCAGTTCTTC,CATSRDPSGSNEQFF
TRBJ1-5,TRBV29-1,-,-,TGCAGCGCCTGCACGGCGGGGGGCAATCAGCCCCAGCATTTT,CSACTAGGNQPQHF
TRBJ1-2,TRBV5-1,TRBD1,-,TGCGCCAGCAGCTTGGGACAGGGTGGGAATGGCTACACCTTC,CASSLGQGGNGYTF
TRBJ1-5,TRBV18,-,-,TGTGCCAGCTCACCCTCTCCGGGGGGCGTTGGCAATCAGCCCCAGCATTTT,CASSPSPGGVGNQPQHF
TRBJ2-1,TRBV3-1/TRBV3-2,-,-,TGTGCCAGCAGCCCCGGTCTCGACAATGAGCAGTTCTTC,CASSPGLDNEQFF
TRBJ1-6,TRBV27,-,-,TGTGCCAGCAGTTTAAGACAGCCCGGGGGTCGGACCCTCCACTTT,CASSLRQPGGRTLHF
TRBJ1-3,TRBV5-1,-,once,TGCGCCAGCAGCCCCATCAGCCAGGGGACTGGAAACACCATATATTTT,CASSPISQGTGNTIYF
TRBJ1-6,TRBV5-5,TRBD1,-,TGTGCCAGCAGCGAGGGGGCCTCCTATAATTCACCCCTCCACTTT,CASSEGASYNSPLHF
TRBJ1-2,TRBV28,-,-,TGTGCCAGCAGTTTAGGAGTCCCCAGCTATGGCTACACCTTC,CASSLGVPSYGYTF
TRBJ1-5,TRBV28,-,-,TGTGCCAGCAGATTTACCGGGGATCTGACCCAGCCCCAGCATTTT,CASRFTGDLTQPQHF
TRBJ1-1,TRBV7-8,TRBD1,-,TGTGCCAGCGTCAGGACAGGGTCGGGCAACACTGAAGCTTTCTTT,CASVRTGSGNTEAFF
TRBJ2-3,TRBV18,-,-,TGTGCCAGCTCACCGGCCCAGGGGACAGATACGCAGTATTTT,CASSPAQGTDTQYF
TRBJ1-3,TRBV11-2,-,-,TGTGCCAGCAGCCTCAGGGAGGGCAAAGGAAACACCATATATTTT,CASSLREGKGNTIYF
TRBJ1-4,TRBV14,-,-,TGTGCCAGCAGCCGGGTCCCGGGTCGTTCCCTTAATGAAAAACTGTTTTTT,CASSRVPGRSLNEKLFF
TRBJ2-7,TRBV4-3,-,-,TGCGCCAGCAGCCAAGCCGGGACTTTATACTTC,CASSQAGTLYF
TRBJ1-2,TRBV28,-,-,TGTGCCAGCACCCCAGAGGGCGCAAACTATGGCTACACCTTC,CASTPEGANYGYTF
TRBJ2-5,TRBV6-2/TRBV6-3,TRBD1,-,TGTGCCAGCAGTGGCTCCGGGACAGGGAGGTTCGTCGAGACCCAGTACTTC,CASSGSGTGRFVETQYF
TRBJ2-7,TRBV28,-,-,TGTGCCAGCAGTAAACAGGGTATCTACGAGCAGTACTTC,CASSKQGIYEQYF
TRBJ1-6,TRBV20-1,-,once,TGCAGTGCTACTGAACAGGGTTATAATTCACCCCTCCACTTT,CSATEQGYNSPLHF
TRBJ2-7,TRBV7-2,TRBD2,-,TGTGCCAGCATCCTTGGGACTAGCGGATCCTACGAGCAGTACTTC,CASILGTSGSYEQYF
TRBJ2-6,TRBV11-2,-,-,TGTGCCAGCAGCGTACAGGGTACTGGGGCCAACGTCCTGACTTTC,CASSVQGTGANVLTF
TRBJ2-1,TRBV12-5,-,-,TGTGCTAGTGCCCCCGGGGGAACCCTTTACAATGAGCAGTTCTTC,CASAPGGTLYNEQFF
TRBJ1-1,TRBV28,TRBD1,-,TGTGCCAGCAGTGTTAATGGACAGGGGAAAACTGAAGCTTTCTTT,CASSVNGQGKTEAFF
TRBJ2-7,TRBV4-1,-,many,TGCGCCAGCAGCCAAGAAGGGAGAAGCTCCTACGAGCAGTACTTC,CASSQEGRSSYEQYF
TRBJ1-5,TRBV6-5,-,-,TGTGCCAGCAGTTACTCTGCGGGAACCAATCAGCCCCAGCATTTT,CASSYSAGTNQPQHF
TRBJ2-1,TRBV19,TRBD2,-,TGTGCCAGTAGGAGACTAGCGGACGGCTCCTACAATGAGCAGTTCTTC,CASRRLADGSYNEQFF
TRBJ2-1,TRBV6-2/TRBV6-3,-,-,TGTGCCAGCAGCCTTGACTACATCAATGAGCAGTTCTTC,CASSLDYINEQFF